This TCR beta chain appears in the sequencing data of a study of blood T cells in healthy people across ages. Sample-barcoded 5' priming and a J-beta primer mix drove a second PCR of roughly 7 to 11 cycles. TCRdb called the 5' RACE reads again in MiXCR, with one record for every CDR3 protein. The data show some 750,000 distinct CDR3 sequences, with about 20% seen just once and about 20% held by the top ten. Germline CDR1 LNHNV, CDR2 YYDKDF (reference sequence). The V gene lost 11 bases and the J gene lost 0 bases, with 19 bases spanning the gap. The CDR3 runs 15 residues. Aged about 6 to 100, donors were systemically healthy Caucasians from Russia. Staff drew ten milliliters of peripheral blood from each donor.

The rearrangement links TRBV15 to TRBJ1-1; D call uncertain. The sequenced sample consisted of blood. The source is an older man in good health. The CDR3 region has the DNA TGTGCCGCCCGCAAGGATACTCTCATGAACACTGAAGCTTTCTTT. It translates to CAARKDTLMNTEAFF.